This T cell receptor beta chain appears in the sequencing data of a study of blood T cell repertoires in COVID-19. The wider study: Collection of acute and convalescent COVID-19 samples took place in the United States, Italy and Spain. From T cells, B-cell-depleted T cells, or PBMCs came the material, which was cDNA or gDNA.

Cohorts were determined from participant-reported clinical history. Original analysis: Reference gene primer amplification in the assay estimated nucleated cell counts. Here immunoSEQ multiplex PCR was the method, and the copy in TCRdb shows in-frame clones only, minus some. V, J and clone size derive from that table, while D and trimming were established from the DNA sequence. The data hold over 200,000 clones, with about 87% observed a single time. J gave up 9 bases and V 6 bases, and 5 bases lay outside the gene matches. The CDR3 runs 13 residues. The germline V gene has CDR1 SEHNR and CDR2 FQNEAQ (reference sequence).

This TCR derives from a man aged 18 to 30 with acute COVID-19. Sequencing input: PBMCs or T cells enriched from blood (not recorded which). The gene calls are TRBV7-9 and TRBJ2-1, with 10 bases lining up with TRBD2. CDR3 nucleotides: TGTGCCAGCAGGCGAGCGGGAGGGGGTGAGCAGTTCTTC. Its protein is CASRRAGGGEQFF.